Given below is one TCR beta chain in context. One end of the junction varies from germline; a read error may be responsible. These data belong to a study of shared clonotypes between healthy human individuals. Here immunoSEQ multiplex PCR was the method, and the copy in TCRdb shows in-frame clones only, minus some. The table lists 2 million to 3 million clones, 93% of them singletons, with around 0.37% in the top ten. Per germline, CDR1 MDHEN and CDR2 SYDVKM. This CDR3 comprises 11 residues. The sequence came from a man aged 18 to 35 in good health. Some clones in this sample may be carry-over from other donors' samples. The sequencing input was naive CD4+ T cells from PBMCs. Subset noted: CD45RA+ positively selected. The chain links TRBV28 to TRBJ1-2; D gene ambiguous. CDR3 sequence (DNA): TGTGCCAGCAGTTTTGAGGGAGCTGCGCACTTC. It specifies CASSFEGAAHF.